Each of the 9 T cell receptor beta chains below was sequenced from the same sample in a study of beta chain features in type 1 diabetes. Expressed TCRB transcripts got sequenced, as all isolated RNA was reverse transcribed. Assay used: immunoSEQ multiplex PCR; TCRdb lists only in-frame clones, some missing. This table has 200,000 to 250,000 clones, 25% to 30% appearing once. Sequencing input: central memory CD4+ T cells from blood. The receptors originated from a man aged 30 to 39 in good health.

The V and J genes are TRBV30 and TRBJ1-1; no reliable D call. The CDR3 covers 15 residues. V lost 2 bases to trimming and J lost 0 bases, with 13 bases between them. CDR1 and CDR2 from the germline V gene are GTSNPN and SVGIG (reference sequence). The CDR3 is CAWSPSAFMNTEAFF. The CDR3 DNA reads as TGTGCCTGGAGTCCGTCAGCATTTATGAACACTGAAGCTTTCTTT. The full variable domain, completed using reference TRBV30 and TRBJ1-1, is SQTIHQWPATLVQPVGSPLSLECTVEGTSNPNLYWYRQAAGRGLQLLFYSVGIGQISSEVPQNLSASRPQDRQFILSSKKLLLSDSGFYLCAWSPSAFMNTEAFFGQGTRLTVV.

The CDR3 loop reads CASSFRRSNRDTQYF. CDR3 coding DNA: TGTGCCAGCAGCTTTCGACGGAGTAATAGAGATACGCAGTATTTT. V gene TRBV7-8 combines with J gene TRBJ2-3; D gene unclear. The CDR3 covers 15 residues. The ends were cut back, 3 bases at V and 5 bases at J, with 15 bases in the middle. The germline V gene has CDR1 SGHVS and CDR2 FQNEAQ.

The table lists this clone with a few counts. The chain is built from TRBV29-1 and TRBJ1-2; the match to TRBD1 covers 7 bases. CDR1 SQVTM and CDR2 ANQGSEA come from the germline V gene. This CDR3 contains 13 residues. The junction had 7 bases not matched to a gene; V was cut back by 7 bases and J by 2 bases. This CDR3 is CSASTGNNYGYTF. The CDR3 DNA reads as TGCAGCGCCTCGACAGGGAACAACTATGGCTACACCTTC.

This CDR3 reads CSARWVDEQFF. Here the CDR3 DNA reads TGCAGTGCTAGGTGGGTGGATGAGCAGTTCTTC. This chain connects TRBV20-1 to TRBJ2-1; the D is unclear. Germline assignment: CDR1 DFQATT and CDR2 SNEGSKA (reference sequence). The V gene lost 3 bases and the J gene lost 8 bases, with 8 bases spanning the gap. The CDR3 runs to 11 residues.

V gene TRBV7-2 combines with J gene TRBJ2-7; D gene uncertain. Germline V lookup: CDR1 SGHTA, CDR2 FQGNSA. This CDR3 is built from 15 residues. The germline V and J ends were trimmed by 2 bases and 0 bases, with 11 bases remaining between them. The CDR3, as DNA: TGTGCCAGCAGCTTAATTCCGGACCGCTCCTACGAGCAGTACTTC. Translation: CASSLIPDRSYEQYF.

V gene TRBV11-2 combines with J gene TRBJ2-7; TRBD2 aligns across 11 bases. J was trimmed by 0 bases and V by 2 bases; bases with no gene match: 3. CDR1 and CDR2 (germline): SGHAT, FQNNGV. This CDR3 contains 16 residues. The chain's CDR3 is CASSLPGLADSYEQYF. CDR3 coding DNA: TGTGCCAGCAGCTTACCGGGACTAGCGGACTCCTACGAGCAGTACTTC.

This rearrangement joins TRBV6-1 to TRBJ2-5, with a weak D call TRBD1 (5 bases). Germline V gene sequence: CDR1 MNHNS, CDR2 SASEGT. Deletions cut 8 bases from V and 7 bases from J, with 14 bases between. This CDR3 has 12 amino acids. This CDR3 reads CASLGLGVTQYF. The CDR3 nucleotides read TGTGCCAGCCTCGGGCTAGGGGTGACCCAGTACTTC.

This clone has a handful of counts. The rearrangement uses TRBV6-1 and TRBJ2-1; D gene unclear. CDR3 length: 14 residues. From germline, CDR1 is MNHNS and CDR2 SASEGT. Trimming stripped 5 bases from V and 0 bases from J, with 8 bases between. The CDR3 protein is CASSPAFSYNEQFF. The CDR3 nucleotides are TGTGCCAGCAGTCCGGCGTTCTCCTACAATGAGCAGTTCTTC.

V gene TRBV7-2 combines with J gene TRBJ2-2, with TRBD2 matching over 7 bases. From germline, CDR1 is SGHTA and CDR2 FQGNSA. The CDR3 is made up of 16 amino acids. Trimming removed 8 bases from V and 2 bases from J; junction bases left unmatched: 11. The CDR3 sequence: CASPLAETANTGELFF. CDR3 bases: TGTGCCAGCCCCCTAGCGGAGACAGCAAACACCGGGGAGCTGTTTTTT.